A selection of T cell receptor beta chains follows, all from one sample in a study of post-analysis software for immune sequencing data. Via MiXCR, TCRdb re-called the PCR reads, giving one row per CDR3 protein. This sample carries hundreds of thousands of distinct CDR3 sequences, 25% to 30% of them seen once, and the ten largest clones take around 0.56%. Sequencing was done on a sample of blood. These receptor sequences come from a girl aged 5 to 17 with multiple sclerosis. CDR3s include the opening cysteine and the closing phenylalanine or tryptophan. The order of the fields is D gene, clone size, V gene, J gene, CDR3 DNA, CDR3 protein. The D gene is left open where the match is weak. Part of the rows lack a size; the others show once, few, many or a class for expanded clones.

NA	NA	TRBV5-1	TRBJ2-1	TGCGCCAGCAGCTTTTGGCGGCAGACCTCCTGCAATGAGCAGTTCTTC	CASSFWRQTSCNEQFF
NA	few	TRBV6-1	TRBJ2-7	TGTGCCAGCAGTGAAGTAGGCACCTACGAGCAGTACTTC	CASSEVGTYEQYF
NA	NA	TRBV20-1	TRBJ1-4	TGCAGTGCTAGTATGGGGATAGCTGAAAAACGGTTTTTT	CSASMGIAEKRFF
NA	NA	TRBV20-1	TRBJ1-5	TGCAGTGCTGGATATAGCAATCAGCCCCAGCATTTT	CSAGYSNQPQHF
NA	many	TRBV14	TRBJ2-5	TGTGCCAGCAGCCCCGGGACATCCAGGAGGGAGACCCAGTACTTC	CASSPGTSRRETQYF
NA	few	TRBV6-1	TRBJ2-1	TGTGCCAGCAGTGAAAGGGGGTTCTTC	CASSERGFF
NA	NA	TRBV7-9	TRBJ2-3	TGTGCCAGCAGCCTAGCCGGACGCGGGGCAGGAGATACGCAGTATTTT	CASSLAGRGAGDTQYF
NA	few	TRBV27	TRBJ1-1	TGTGCCAGCCGAGTTCAGGGGAACACTGAAGCTTTCTTT	CASRVQGNTEAFF
TRBD2	few	TRBV29-1	TRBJ2-5	TGCAGCGCGGGACTAGCGGGAGTTGGGAGGGAGACCCAGTACTTC	CSAGLAGVGRETQYF
TRBD1	NA	TRBV4-3	TRBJ2-1	TGCGCCAGCAGCCAAGCAGAGACAGGGTTCCCTGAGCAGTTCTTC	CASSQAETGFPEQFF
NA	few	TRBV6-5	TRBJ1-5	TGTGCCAGCAGTTCCCTCCCGGCGCAGCCGCCTCAGCCCCAGCATTTT	CASSSLPAQPPQPQHF
TRBD2	many	TRBV4-3	TRBJ2-7	TGCGCCAGCAGCCCGGGACTAGCGGATACCTACGAGCAGTACTTC	CASSPGLADTYEQYF
TRBD1	NA	TRBV12-3/TRBV12-4	TRBJ2-5	TGTGCCAGCAGTTTCAGGGGGCGCTTCGAGACCCAGTACTTC	CASSFRGRFETQYF
NA	NA	TRBV7-9	TRBJ2-5	TGTGCCAGCAGTCACAGGCCGTTACAGGAGACCCAGTACTTC	CASSHRPLQETQYF
NA	few	TRBV7-2	TRBJ2-1	TGTGCCAGCAGCCGGATTGGGGGCTCCTACAATGAGCAGTTCTTC	CASSRIGGSYNEQFF
NA	many	TRBV29-1	TRBJ1-2	TGCAGCGTTGAAGAACAGGGAGGCTATGGCTACACCTTC	CSVEEQGGYGYTF
NA	many	TRBV29-1	TRBJ2-1	TGCAGCGTGCGGACTCTATACAATGAGCAGTTCTTC	CSVRTLYNEQFF
NA	NA	TRBV20-1	TRBJ2-7	TGCAGTGCCCAAACAGGGAAGGTCGACGAGCAGTACTTC	CSAQTGKVDEQYF
NA	NA	TRBV11-2	TRBJ1-2	TGTGCCAGCAGTTTGGGGGACATCGGATTCTATGGCTACACCTTC	CASSLGDIGFYGYTF
TRBD2	few	TRBV10-2	TRBJ2-1	TGCGCCAGCAGTGAGTCGGGCGGGGGTGACAATGAGCAGTTCTTC	CASSESGGGDNEQFF
NA	NA	TRBV21-1	TRBJ2-4	TGTGCCAGCAGCTATAAGGGAGGGTCGGCCAAAAACATTCAGTACTTC	CASSYKGGSAKNIQYF
NA	NA	TRBV9	TRBJ1-2	TGTGCCAGCAGCGGAGTGGACTACACCTTC	CASSGVDYTF
NA	few	TRBV12-3/TRBV12-4	TRBJ1-2	TGTGCCAGCAGTTTTGGCAGGGTAGTAGGCTACACCTTC	CASSFGRVVGYTF
TRBD2	few	TRBV12-3/TRBV12-4	TRBJ2-1	TGTGCCAGCAGTTTTACTAGCGGGAGGAGCAATGAGCAGTTCTTC	CASSFTSGRSNEQFF
TRBD1	few	TRBV29-1	TRBJ2-1	TGCAGTGGCACCGGGACAGGGGATGAGCAGTTCTTC	CSGTGTGDEQFF
NA	NA	TRBV9	TRBJ2-7	TGTGCCAGCAGCCCTTGGACAGACCCTTCCTACGAGCAGTACTTC	CASSPWTDPSYEQYF
NA	few	TRBV4-3	TRBJ2-7	TGCGCCAGCAGCCAAGATAAGGGTTCCGGGTACGAGCAGTACTTC	CASSQDKGSGYEQYF
NA	NA	TRBV6-6	TRBJ2-3	TGTGCCAGCAGAAACACTCGCCATATTAGCACAGATACGCAGTATTTT	CASRNTRHISTDTQYF
TRBD1	NA	TRBV4-1	TRBJ1-2	TGCGCCAGCAGCCCACCGGGACAGGGAGGGGACGGCTACACCTTC	CASSPPGQGGDGYTF
NA	few	TRBV6-1	TRBJ1-6	TGTGCCAGCAGTGGTCCTAATTCACCCCTCCACTTT	CASSGPNSPLHF
NA	NA	TRBV4-1	TRBJ1-4	TGCGCCAGCAGCCCCCAGAACCGGAATGAAAAACTGTTTTTT	CASSPQNRNEKLFF
TRBD1	NA	TRBV11-2	TRBJ2-2	TGTGCCAGCAGCCCCGGGACAGGGTGGGACACCGGGGAGCTGTTTTTT	CASSPGTGWDTGELFF
TRBD2	NA	TRBV29-1	TRBJ2-7	TGCAGCGTCGGAGGACTAGCGCCGTACGAGCAGTACTTC	CSVGGLAPYEQYF
NA	NA	TRBV29-1	TRBJ1-2	TGCAGCGTTGTGGGCACCACTAACTATGGCTACACCTTC	CSVVGTTNYGYTF
NA	NA	TRBV7-7	TRBJ2-1	TGTGCTAGCAGCTTAGGCCAAACCTACGGTGAGCAGTTCTTC	CASSLGQTYGEQFF
NA	NA	TRBV28	TRBJ1-5	TGTGCCAGCAGTTTAAGGACGGCTCATCCCCAGCCCCAGCATTTT	CASSLRTAHPQPQHF
TRBD1	few	TRBV5-5	TRBJ1-4	TGTGCCAGCAGCCAAGGACAGGGCGAAGCGGATGAAAAACTGTTTTTT	CASSQGQGEADEKLFF
TRBD2	NA	TRBV20-1	TRBJ2-7	TGCAGTGCCTCGACCTCGACTAGCGGGAGCCGAGCAGATGGCTACGAGCAGTACTTC	CSASTSTSGSRADGYEQYF